This T cell receptor beta chain was identified in a study of OX40 agonist ivuxolimab in advanced cancers. Study details: Patients were dosed intravenously with ivuxolimab at 0.01 to 10 mg/kg every 2 weeks. A partial response was reached by three patients: one with hepatocellular carcinoma and two with cutaneous melanoma.

Sequencing used immunoSEQ multiplex PCR; TCRdb keeps in-frame clones, though not all of them. The repertoire holds about 78,000 clones, with almost 95% as singletons. Trimming removed 1 base from V and 0 bases from J; junction bases left unmatched: 4. CDR1 is SGHRS and CDR2 is YFSETQ in the germline V gene. This CDR3 spans 16 amino acids. The V gene is TRBV5-1, the J gene TRBJ2-3; the match to TRBD1 covers 8 bases. The source is an adult with an advanced solid tumor such as melanoma, head and neck, liver or kidney cancer. The material sequenced was CD4+ or CD8+ T cells sorted from blood, taken in a trial of the OX40 agonist ivuxolimab. This CDR3 is CASSLNNRGSTDTQYF. In nucleotides, the CDR3 is TGCGCCAGCAGCTTGAACAACAGGGGGAGCACAGATACGCAGTATTTT.